These 25 T cell receptor beta chains were all obtained from the same sample, sequenced in a study of control samples from healthy donors and cancer patients. Produced via immunoSEQ multiplex PCR; TCRdb's table is partial and in-frame only. The sample lists approximately 150,000 clones, more than 85% occurring once. The material sequenced was blood. The receptors here all came from a woman in her thirties or forties in good health.

The genes are TRBV6-5 and TRBJ1-1; D is unclear. Germline values: CDR1 MNHEY, CDR2 SVGAGI. The CDR3 has 13 amino acids. The ends were cut back, 0 bases at V and 1 base at J, with 3 bases in the middle. This CDR3 reads CASSYSWNTEAFF. CDR3 in DNA: TGTGCCAGCAGTTACTCTTGGAACACTGAAGCTTTCTTT.

The chain carries TRBV9 and TRBJ1-1; weak D call: TRBD1 (6 bases). The CDR3 extends over 15 amino acids. V was shortened by 7 bases and J by 0 bases, with 16 bases between the two germline ends. Germline V gene sequence: CDR1 SGDLS, CDR2 YYNGEE. CDR3: CASSAGGLMNTEAFF. CDR3 coding DNA: TGTGCCAGCTCGGCGGGGGGGCTGATGAACACTGAAGCTTTCTTT. Together with reference TRBV9 and TRBJ1-1, the CDR3 gives the full variable domain: DSGVTQTPKHLITATGQRVTLRCSPRSGDLSVYWYQQSLDQGLQFLIQYYNGEERAKGNILERFSAQQFPDLHSELNLSSLELGDSALYFCASSAGGLMNTEAFFGQGTRLTVV.

This clone has just one count. This chain links TRBV2 with TRBJ2-2, with TRBD2 identical over 9 bases. The trim removed 8 bases at V and 5 bases at J, leaving 21 bases unmatched. The CDR3 is 19 amino acids. Germline CDR1 SNHLY, CDR2 FYNNEI. DNA of the CDR3: TGTGCCAGCCGAGCGGGGGGATTCCCCGGAGTGTCAGGGACCGGGGAGCTGTTTTTT. Translated, it gives CASRAGGFPGVSGTGELFF. The full variable domain, rest sourced from reference TRBV2 and TRBJ2-2, is EPEVTQTPSHQVTQMGQEVILRCVPISNHLYFYWYRQILGQKVEFLVSFYNNEISEKSEIFDDQFSVERPDGSNFTLKIRSTKLEDSAMYFCASRAGGFPGVSGTGELFFGEGSRLTVL.

The V and J genes are TRBV3-1 (or the pseudogene TRBV3-2) and TRBJ2-3; D is unclear. Trimming stripped 1 base from V and 8 bases from J, with 4 bases between. CDR1 and CDR2 from the germline V gene are LGHDT and YNNKEL (reference sequence). This CDR3 is built from 11 residues. The CDR3 region is CASSQAGTQYF. As DNA, the CDR3 is TGTGCCAGCAGCCAAGCCGGTACGCAGTATTTT.

The J gene is TRBJ2-3, the V gene TRBV19; 15 bases fit TRBD2. J lost 5 bases, V lost 4 bases, and 4 bases had no gene match. The CDR3 has 16 residues. Germline-derived CDR1 and CDR2 are LNHDA and SQIVND (reference sequence). The CDR3 loop is CASSRTSGGAVDTQYF. The CDR3, as DNA: TGTGCCAGTAGTAGGACTAGCGGGGGGGCTGTAGATACGCAGTATTTT.

J is TRBJ2-5 and V is TRBV4-1, with D tentatively TRBD1 (5 bases). CDR1 is MGHRA and CDR2 is YSYEKL in the germline V gene. The V and J ends lost 1 base and 0 bases respectively, with 12 bases between them. The CDR3 extends over 16 amino acids. CDR3 in amino acids: CASSQGQGKYQETQYF. The CDR3 DNA reads TGCGCCAGCAGCCAAGGCCAGGGAAAGTACCAAGAGACCCAGTACTTC.

The V gene is TRBV5-1, the J gene TRBJ1-4; no firm D call. This CDR3 region has 16 residues. Germline V gene sequence: CDR1 SGHRS, CDR2 YFSETQ. V dropped 2 bases and J dropped 5 bases, with 16 bases sitting between them. CDR3 in DNA: TGCGCCAGCAGCTTTAACGTCGGGGAGGGAAATGAAAAACTGTTTTTT. It codes for CASSFNVGEGNEKLFF.

This clone was detected once. V is TRBV5-5 and J is TRBJ1-1; TRBD1 is a possible D gene (5 bases). Germline values: CDR1 SGHKS, CDR2 YYEKEE (reference sequence). Trimming left V 4 bases short and J 5 bases short, with 18 bases between. This CDR3 has 15 residues. DNA of the CDR3: TGTGCCAGCAGCCCCCGGGACCGCGAACGAACTGAAGCTTTCTTT. Encoded protein: CASSPRDRERTEAFF.

The table lists this clone with a few counts. V usage is TRBV4-1 and J usage is TRBJ1-5; a weak D match, TRBD1 (6 bases). CDR3 length: 13 residues. Trimming removed 0 bases from V and 6 bases from J, with 6 bases in between. Germline-derived CDR1 and CDR2 are MGHRA and YSYEKL. CDR3 sequence (DNA): TGCGCCAGCAGCCAAGAAGGGGGTCAGCCCCAGCATTTT. Protein sequence: CASSQEGGQPQHF.

The CDR3 spells CASSVAGSSGELFF. The CDR3 DNA follows: TGTGCCAGCAGCGTAGCCGGCTCGTCCGGGGAGCTGTTTTTT. The chain joins TRBV9 to TRBJ2-2; D is undetermined. This CDR3 is 14 amino acids long. The germline gives CDR1 SGDLS, CDR2 YYNGEE. V lost 0 bases to trimming and J lost 6 bases, with 9 bases between them.

A few counts support this clone. The chain combines TRBV2 with TRBJ1-5; D gene uncertain. V lost 7 bases and J 2 bases, leaving 12 bases between the germline ends. The CDR3 runs 14 residues. Germline-derived CDR1 and CDR2 are SNHLY and FYNNEI. The CDR3: CASNLDGGNQPQHF. The CDR3 DNA reads as TGTGCCAGCAACCTGGATGGTGGCAATCAGCCCCAGCATTTT.

The CDR3 sequence: CASSVGLAGEVGELFF. The CDR3 region has the DNA TGTGCCAGCAGCGTAGGACTAGCGGGGGAAGTCGGGGAGCTGTTTTTT. This chain links TRBV9 with TRBJ2-2; 12 nucleotides line up with TRBD2. CDR1 is SGDLS and CDR2 is YYNGEE in the germline V gene. The length of the CDR3 is 16 residues. The V gene end was trimmed by 0 bases and the J gene end by 7 bases; junction bases not matched to a gene: 4.

This clone appeared once. The chain recombines TRBV4-1 with TRBJ1-2; D might be TRBD1 (5 bases). Per germline, CDR1 MGHRA and CDR2 YSYEKL. The CDR3 runs 16 residues. The germline V and J ends were trimmed by 6 bases and 4 bases, with 21 bases remaining between them. CDR3 DNA: TGCGCCAGCAGGGGGCCCCGGGACGGACACTTCTATGGCTACACCTTC. This gives the protein CASRGPRDGHFYGYTF.

This clone was picked up one time. This rearrangement joins TRBV27 to TRBJ2-1; D not certain. Trimming stripped 4 bases from V and 2 bases from J, with 9 bases between. This CDR3 contains 14 residues. The germline gives CDR1 MNHEY, CDR2 SMNVEV (reference sequence). The CDR3 loop reads CASSSDGTYNEQFF. CDR3 sequence (DNA): TGTGCCAGCAGTTCGGACGGTACCTACAATGAGCAGTTCTTC.

The V gene is TRBV20-1, the J gene TRBJ2-5; 8 positions agree with TRBD2. CDR1 is DFQATT, CDR2 SNEGSKA, per germline (reference sequence). J was trimmed by 1 base and V by 3 bases; bases with no gene match: 13. CDR3 length equals 17 residues. The CDR3 here is CSASYGRVRGPQETQYF. The CDR3, as DNA: TGCAGTGCTAGTTACGGGAGGGTTCGGGGGCCCCAAGAGACCCAGTACTTC.

The CDR3 region is CASTATLAGPNTDTQYF. In DNA, the CDR3 is TGTGCCAGCACCGCCACCCTTGCGGGGCCGAACACAGATACGCAGTATTTT. The gene calls are TRBV5-4 and TRBJ2-3; possibly TRBD2 for D (6 bases). The CDR3 runs to 17 residues. Germline V gene data show CDR1 as SGHNT and CDR2 as YYREEE (reference sequence). V lost 6 bases to trimming and J lost 2 bases, with 22 bases between them.

This clone was observed a single time. The chain is built from TRBV29-1 and TRBJ2-5, with D uncertain. This CDR3 contains 12 residues. Looked up from germline, CDR1 is SQVTM and CDR2 is ANQGSEA. V was pared by 4 bases and J by 3 bases, with 9 bases between. CDR3 in amino acids: CSVGNWEETQYF. CDR3 DNA: TGCAGCGTTGGTAACTGGGAAGAGACCCAGTACTTC.

V usage is TRBV11-3 and J usage is TRBJ2-7; TRBD1 agrees at 7 bases. This CDR3 spans 14 amino acids. Germline V CDR1 and CDR2: SGHNT, YENEEA. With V trimmed by 5 bases and J by 2 bases, 6 bases remained unmatched. The CDR3 reads CASSNRDRPYEQYF. The DNA for the CDR3 is TGTGCCAGCAGCAACCGGGACAGACCCTACGAGCAGTACTTC.

The V and J genes are TRBV18 and TRBJ2-1, with TRBD2 matching 13 bases. Per germline, CDR1 KGHSH and CDR2 LQKENI. The V segment lost 3 bases and the J segment 3 bases; nucleotides outside the gene matches: 2. The CDR3 spans 16 residues. CDR3 nucleotide sequence: TGTGCCAGCTCACCGGGACTAGCGGGGATCTACAATGAGCAGTTCTTC. Translation: CASSPGLAGIYNEQFF.

This clone was counted only a few times. The chain employs TRBV9 and TRBJ1-5; D ambiguous. The CDR3 totals 14 residues. Deletions cut 0 bases from V and 7 bases from J, with 11 bases between. The germline V gene has CDR1 SGDLS and CDR2 YYNGEE. This CDR3 is CASSVGPEHQPQHF. For the CDR3, the DNA is TGTGCCAGCAGCGTAGGGCCAGAGCACCAGCCCCAGCATTTT. Full variable domain (missing parts from reference TRBV9 and TRBJ1-5): DSGVTQTPKHLITATGQRVTLRCSPRSGDLSVYWYQQSLDQGLQFLIQYYNGEERAKGNILERFSAQQFPDLHSELNLSSLELGDSALYFCASSVGPEHQPQHFGDGTRLSIL.

This chain uses TRBV4-1 with TRBJ2-1; weak D call: TRBD2 (6 bases). V was shortened by 3 bases and J by 3 bases, with 21 bases between the two germline ends. This CDR3 has 18 residues. CDR1 is MGHRA, CDR2 YSYEKL, per germline. The CDR3 sequence is CASSQDLRGGVFYNEQFF. CDR3 nucleotides: TGCGCCAGCAGCCAGGACCTTAGGGGCGGGGTGTTCTACAATGAGCAGTTCTTC.

V usage is TRBV13 and J usage is TRBJ1-1; D remains ambiguous. The CDR3 covers 15 residues. Germline CDR1 and CDR2: PRHDT and FYEKMQ (reference sequence). The ends were cut back, 2 bases at V and 2 bases at J, with 12 bases in the middle. The CDR3 region has the DNA TGTGCCAGCAGCTTACCGTCGGCGGGAAACACTGAAGCTTTCTTT. This codes for CASSLPSAGNTEAFF.

J is TRBJ1-1 and V is TRBV25-1; D may be TRBD1 (6 bases). Trimming stripped 8 bases from V and 8 bases from J, with 12 bases between. This CDR3 region has 11 residues. Germline V gene lookup returns CDR1 MGHDK and CDR2 SYGVNS. The CDR3 loop reads CASYREKEAFF. DNA of the CDR3: TGTGCCAGCTACAGGGAGAAGGAAGCTTTCTTT.

This clone is a singleton in its sample. The chain recombines TRBV5-1 with TRBJ2-7; 11 bases match TRBD2. The germline gives CDR1 SGHRS, CDR2 YFSETQ. The CDR3 loop spans 17 amino acids. V shed 1 base and J 4 bases; nucleotides not matched to a gene: 10. CDR3 in DNA: TGCGCCAGCAGCTTGTCCCTTCGACTAGCGGGGAGATACGAGCAGTACTTC. The encoded protein is CASSLSLRLAGRYEQYF.

The rearrangement links TRBV2 to TRBJ2-1, with TRBD2 identical over 9 bases. The germline CDR1 and CDR2 sequences are SNHLY and FYNNEI. V gave up 4 bases and J gave up 6 bases; unmatched junction bases: 10. The CDR3 totals 16 residues. As DNA, the CDR3 is TGTGCCAGCAGTGTAGGAAATAGCGGGGGTTTCAATGAGCAGTTCTTC. It translates to CASSVGNSGGFNEQFF.